These 19 T cell receptor beta chains originate from one sample sequenced in a study of OX40 agonist ivuxolimab in advanced cancers. Using immunoSEQ multiplex PCR, the repertoire was profiled, and TCRdb retains in-frame clones only, with some absent. The table lists 100,000 to 130,000 clones, around 90% of them singletons. Sequenced material: CD4+ or CD8+ T cells sorted from blood, taken in a trial of the OX40 agonist ivuxolimab. These receptors all come from an adult with an advanced solid tumor such as melanoma, head and neck, liver or kidney cancer.

The chain recombines TRBV19 with TRBJ2-7, with TRBD2 identical over 7 bases. The CDR3 is 15 residues long. CDR1 and CDR2 (germline): LNHDA, SQIVND (reference sequence). J gave up 3 bases and V 1 base, and 6 bases lay outside the gene matches. DNA for the CDR3: TGTGCCAGTAGTATAGGGGAGGGATTCCACTACGAGCAGTACTTC. This codes for CASSIGEGFHYEQYF.

CDR3 sequence (DNA): TGTGCCAGCAGCTCAGGACAGAGGACAAATGAAAAACTGTTTTTT. It codes for CASSSGQRTNEKLFF. The rearrangement links TRBV7-9 to TRBJ1-4; the D gene is possibly TRBD1 (6 bases). The CDR3 runs to 15 residues. Trimming stripped 4 bases from V and 5 bases from J, with 14 bases between. Germline V gene sequence: CDR1 SEHNR, CDR2 FQNEAQ (reference sequence).

The chain links TRBV5-6 to TRBJ1-3, with D hard to call. Germline V gives CDR1 SGHDT, CDR2 YYEEEE. Between the trimmed V and J ends, which lost 4 bases and 4 bases, there was a span of 15 bases. CDR3 size: 15 residues. The CDR3 region has the DNA TGTGCCAGCAGCCGAATCGAATTTTACGGAAACACCATATATTTT. Its translation is CASSRIEFYGNTIYF. The complete variable domain, with remaining parts taken from reference TRBV5-6 and TRBJ1-3, reads DAGVTQSPTHLIKTRGQQVTLRCSPKSGHDTVSWYQQALGQGPQFIFQYYEEEERQRGNFPDRFSGHQFPNYSSELNVNALLLGDSALYLCASSRIEFYGNTIYFGEGSWLTVV.

This chain joins TRBV6-5 and TRBJ2-7, with D unresolved. The CDR3 loop spans 10 amino acids. Germline V gene lookup returns CDR1 MNHEY and CDR2 SVGAGI. V was pared by 6 bases and J by 3 bases, with 3 bases between. The CDR3 DNA follows: TGTGCCAGCAGGGTCTACGAGCAGTACTTC. Translated, it gives CASRVYEQYF.

The J gene is TRBJ2-2, the V gene TRBV14; D not resolved. The CDR3 length is 14 residues. Germline CDR1 reads SGHDN; CDR2 reads FVKESK. With 7 bases removed from V and 3 bases from J, the gap between germline ends came to 12 bases. This chain's CDR3 is CASKFGPDTGELFF. CDR3 sequence (DNA): TGTGCCAGCAAGTTTGGGCCTGACACCGGGGAGCTGTTTTTT.

The chain employs TRBV28 and TRBJ1-5; 7 nucleotides match TRBD1. V shed 5 bases, J shed 4 bases, and the junction held 8 bases outside the gene matches. This CDR3 is built from 15 residues. Germline CDR1 reads MDHEN; CDR2 reads SYDVKM. The CDR3 region is CASSTLGDRNQPQHF. CDR3 DNA: TGTGCCAGCAGTACGTTGGGGGACAGAAATCAGCCCCAGCATTTT.

This rearrangement joins TRBV6-5 to TRBJ1-2, with 9 bases matching TRBD1. This CDR3 comprises 14 residues. The ends lost 6 bases at V and 8 bases at J; junction bases unmatched: 10. CDR1 and CDR2 (germline): MNHEY, SVGAGI. The CDR3 loop reads CASRGVGQGNGYTF. CDR3 sequence (DNA): TGTGCCAGCAGAGGGGTGGGACAGGGTAACGGCTACACCTTC.

CDR3 coding DNA: TGTGCCTGGAGTGATCTTGGGCAGCCCACAGATACGCAGTATTTT. This codes for CAWSDLGQPTDTQYF. The chain couples TRBV30 to TRBJ2-3, with D unresolved. The germline V gene has CDR1 GTSNPN and CDR2 SVGIG (reference sequence). Trimming took off 1 base at V and 2 bases at J, with 13 bases between the two ends. This CDR3 comprises 15 residues.

The chain couples TRBV12-2 to TRBJ2-7; TRBD2, as called in the table, went unchecked against the DNA. TRBV12-2 is listed as a pseudogene. The CDR3 totals 17 residues. Here the CDR3 reads CASRLRGEKTAPYEQYF. The CDR3 DNA sequence: TGTGCAAGTCGCTTACGGGGTGAGAAGACTGCCCCCTACGAGCAGTACTTC.

This chain uses TRBV6-1 with TRBJ2-5, with 7 bases identical to TRBD1. The CDR3 has 16 residues. Trimming took 3 bases from V and 5 from J; bases not matched to a gene: 12. Germline V gene lookup returns CDR1 MNHNS and CDR2 SASEGT. The chain's CDR3 is CASSDRSKGAGETQYF. The CDR3 nucleotides are TGTGCCAGCAGTGACCGTTCGAAGGGGGCTGGGGAGACCCAGTACTTC.

This CDR3 reads CASSRGGTGVHNEQFF. The CDR3 DNA is TGCGCCAGCAGTCGTGGGGGGACAGGGGTCCACAATGAGCAGTTCTTC. The chain employs TRBV10-1 and TRBJ2-1, with 10 bases identical to TRBD1. J lost 5 bases, V lost 5 bases, and 9 bases had no gene match. The CDR3 is 16 residues long. The germline gives CDR1 WNHNN, CDR2 SYGVQD (reference sequence).

The V call is TRBV5-1, the J call TRBJ2-1; either TRBD1 or TRBD2 may fit D (6 bases each). Per the germline V gene, CDR1 is SGHRS and CDR2 is YFSETQ. CDR3 size: 16 residues. V was cut by 0 bases and J by 0 bases, with 10 bases left in between. The DNA for the CDR3 is TGCGCCAGCAGCTTGGCGGGGGCAAGCTCCTACAATGAGCAGTTCTTC. This gives the protein CASSLAGASSYNEQFF. Based on the CDR3 plus reference TRBV5-1 and TRBJ2-1, the full variable domain is KAGVTQTPRYLIKTRGQQVTLSCSPISGHRSVSWYQQTPGQGLQFLFEYFSETQRNKGNFPGRFSGRQFSNSRSEMNVSTLELGDSALYLCASSLAGASSYNEQFFGPGTRLTVL.

CDR3 in amino acids: CASSYSTGLQETQYF. CDR3 DNA: TGTGCCAGCAGTTACTCGACAGGTCTACAAGAGACCCAGTACTTC. The V gene is TRBV6-5, the J gene TRBJ2-5, with D possibly TRBD1 on 6 matching bases. The CDR3 is 15 residues long. The V end was cut by 0 bases, the J end by 2 bases, with 10 bases between. Germline V gene lookup returns CDR1 MNHEY and CDR2 SVGAGI.

The CDR3: CASSPTSGGAFEQYF. The CDR3 DNA is TGTGCCAGCAGTCCGACTAGCGGGGGGGCCTTTGAGCAGTACTTC. The V call is TRBV6-5, the J call TRBJ2-7, with 14 bases fitting TRBD2. The CDR3 is 15 residues long. Germline CDR1 reads MNHEY; CDR2 reads SVGAGI. Trimming cost V 5 bases and J 7 bases; bases outside gene matches: 7.

The V and J genes are TRBV29-1 and TRBJ1-1, with a weak D call TRBD1 (5 bases). Deletions cut 2 bases from V and 4 bases from J, with 20 bases between. The CDR3 has 16 residues. Germline loops: CDR1 SQVTM, CDR2 ANQGSEA. CDR3 amino acids: CSVENRAQGIATEAFF. The DNA for the CDR3 is TGCAGCGTTGAAAATAGGGCGCAGGGTATCGCCACTGAAGCTTTCTTT. Based on the CDR3 plus reference TRBV29-1 and TRBJ1-1, the full variable domain is SAVISQKPSRDICQRGTSLTIQCQVDSQVTMMFWYRQQPGQSLTLIATANQGSEATYESGFVIDKFPISRPNLTFSTLTVSNMSPEDSSIYLCSVENRAQGIATEAFFGQGTRLTVV.

The chain recombines TRBV7-9 with TRBJ2-2; D gene ambiguous. The CDR3 runs to 13 residues. Germline CDR1 and CDR2: SEHNR and FQNEAQ (reference sequence). Trimming removed 2 bases from V and 4 bases from J, with 5 bases in between. Written as DNA, the CDR3 is TGTGCCAGCAGCTTATTGTCCACCGGGGAGCTGTTTTTT. The encoded protein is CASSLLSTGELFF.

The chain employs TRBV6-1 and TRBJ1-1; D may be TRBD1 (5 bases). Germline V gives CDR1 MNHNS, CDR2 SASEGT. The V end was cut by 6 bases, the J end by 4 bases, with 18 bases between. The CDR3 totals 15 residues. DNA of the CDR3: TGTGCCAGCAGCCTTAACAGGCGAACCGGCACTGAAGCTTTCTTT. This sequence encodes CASSLNRRTGTEAFF.

The chain carries TRBV4-1 and TRBJ2-7; D uncertain. CDR1 is MGHRA, CDR2 YSYEKL, per germline. The CDR3 consists of 15 residues. Trimming took off 1 base at V and 7 bases at J, with 17 bases between the two ends. This CDR3 reads CASSQVTIISGEQYF. The CDR3 DNA sequence: TGCGCCAGCAGCCAAGTGACGATAATCTCCGGTGAGCAGTACTTC.

The chain joins TRBV6-1 to TRBJ2-1; D not certain. Trimming took off 2 bases at V and 1 base at J, with 9 bases between the two ends. Germline V gene lookup returns CDR1 MNHNS and CDR2 SASEGT. The CDR3 covers 15 residues. CDR3 nucleotide sequence: TGTGCCAGCAGTGAAAGGTCCTTTTCCTACAATGAGCAGTTCTTC. Translating it yields CASSERSFSYNEQFF.